This T cell receptor (beta chain) was observed in a study of T cells in Graves' hyperthyroidism and ophthalmopathy. Overall study results and limits: Researchers report that a 13 V-J model separated ophthalmopathy from stable hyperthyroidism. Peripheral blood also featured most of the thyroid clonotypes expanded above 0.001.

Template material for amplifying TCR beta CDR3 regions consisted of RNA transcripts. When the TCR CDR3 underwent first-round RT-PCR, the HTBI primer set was used. In TCRdb, the multiplex PCR reads were re-called with MiXCR into one record per CDR3 protein. This sample carries about 580,000 distinct CDR3 sequences, about 43% of them seen once, and the ten largest clones take approximately 8.4%. Each patient was aged 18 to 65 and had newly diagnosed hyperthyroidism of under 2 months' duration. This clonotype has at least ten counts. Its target is not known. This CDR3 has 17 residues. Losses at the gene ends were 4 bases for V and 2 bases for J; bases not matched to a gene: 7. Per the germline V gene, CDR1 is SGHVS and CDR2 is FNYEAQ.

Sequenced material: peripheral blood or thyroid tissue (not recorded which). The chain joins TRBV7-6 to TRBJ2-7, with 14 bases aligning to TRBD2. The sequence was collected from a woman aged 18-29 years with Graves' hyperthyroidism. The CDR3 DNA sequence: TGTGCCAGCAGCTCCGGGACTAGCGGGAGCCGACCCTACGAGCAGTACTTC. Its translation: CASSSGTSGSRPYEQYF.